A selection of T cell receptor beta chains follows, all from one sample in a study of T cells after yellow fever vaccination. One entry per CDR3 protein, called by TCRdb with MiXCR from the 5' RACE reads. This table has fewer than 450,000 distinct CDR3 sequences, 3% to 4.5% appearing once. This sample comprised PBMCs, obtained 5 days after the yellow fever booster vaccination. The receptors come from a man aged 18 to 35 who received the YFV17D yellow fever vaccine. CDR3s include the opening cysteine and the closing phenylalanine or tryptophan. A D gene is named only where the DNA matches it firmly. Some rows have no size entry. The others give once, few or many, or a class for an expanded clone.

D gene | J gene | clone size | V gene | CDR3 DNA | CDR3 protein
NA | TRBJ2-5 | many | TRBV4-2 | TGTGCCAGCAGCCAAGAGGCCGGGGTGACCCAGTACTTC | CASSQEAGVTQYF
TRBD2 | TRBJ2-5 | many | TRBV4-1 | TGCGCCAGCAGTAGGGGATCAGGGAGGGTCCAAGAGACCCAGTACTTC | CASSRGSGRVQETQYF
NA | TRBJ2-3 | many | TRBV18 | TGTGCCAGCTCACCGCAACAAGGGCTAAGCACAGATACGCAGTATTTT | CASSPQQGLSTDTQYF
NA | TRBJ1-1 | many | TRBV11-3 | TGTGCCAGCAGCTTAGATAAGGGTGAAGCTTTCTTT | CASSLDKGEAFF
NA | TRBJ2-5 | few | TRBV28 | TGTGCCAGCAGTTTATCCCTATCGGTGGTAGAGACCCAGTACTTC | CASSLSLSVVETQYF
TRBD2 | TRBJ2-3 | few | TRBV7-8 | TGTGCCAGCAGCGACGGACTAGCGGGGAGGAGCGCAGATACGCAGTATTTT | CASSDGLAGRSADTQYF
TRBD2 | TRBJ2-1 | few | TRBV5-4 | TGTGCCAGCAGCGCACGGCGGGGGGGCCCTGAGCAGTTCTTC | CASSARRGGPEQFF
NA | TRBJ1-5 | NA | TRBV24-1 | TGTGCCACCAGTGATGCGGGAGAAGATAGCAATCAGCCCCAGCATTTT | CATSDAGEDSNQPQHF
NA | TRBJ2-1 | few | TRBV19 | TGTGCCAGTAAAGAGGGGTACAATGAGCAGTTCTTC | CASKEGYNEQFF
NA | TRBJ2-3 | many | TRBV20-1 | TGCAGTGCTAGATCTCGAACAGGGTGGCCAGATACGCAGTATTTT | CSARSRTGWPDTQYF
TRBD1 | TRBJ2-7 | many | TRBV7-2 | TGTGCCAGCAGCGGGGACAGGGTCAGGTCCTACGAGCAGTACTTC | CASSGDRVRSYEQYF
NA | TRBJ1-2 | NA | TRBV20-1 | TGCAGTGCTAGACTGGCCAATAACTATGGCTACACCTTC | CSARLANNYGYTF
NA | TRBJ1-3 | many | TRBV5-1 | TGCGCCAGCAGCCCGAGGAGCTCTGGAAACACCATATATTTT | CASSPRSSGNTIYF
NA | TRBJ1-6 | few | TRBV7-2 | TGTGCCAGCAGCACCTCTGAGGAATCACCCCTCCACTTT | CASSTSEESPLHF
NA | TRBJ2-3 | few | TRBV6-5 | TGTGCCAGCAGTACGTCTCAAAAGCCTAGCACAGATACGCAGTATTTT | CASSTSQKPSTDTQYF
NA | TRBJ2-6 | many | TRBV5-1 | TGCGCCAGCAGCGCACCCCACGGGGCGACCGTCTCTGGGGCCAACGTCCTGACTTTC | CASSAPHGATVSGANVLTF
NA | TRBJ1-5 | NA | TRBV20-1 | TGCAGTGCTGGAGGGACCTCAGGCAATCAGCCCCAGCATTTT | CSAGGTSGNQPQHF
NA | TRBJ1-6 | NA | TRBV4-1 | TGCGCCAGCAGCCAAGTCCCCGTCGAGAGTTATAATTCACCCCTCCACTTT | CASSQVPVESYNSPLHF
NA | TRBJ2-3 | few | TRBV20-1 | TGCAGTGCTAGAGAGAACCGGGGATACACAGATACGCAGTATTTT | CSARENRGYTDTQYF
NA | TRBJ2-3 | few | TRBV9 | TGTGCCAGCAGCGTAGCCGGGCGGAGCGGGGATACGCAGTATTTT | CASSVAGRSGDTQYF
NA | TRBJ1-1 | few | TRBV15 | TGTGCCACTGGCGAGGTTATGAACACTGAAGCTTTCTTT | CATGEVMNTEAFF
NA | TRBJ2-3 | NA | TRBV5-1 | TGCGCCAGCTCGGTTGCGGTTAGCACAGATACGCAGTATTTT | CASSVAVSTDTQYF
NA | TRBJ2-4 | many | TRBV7-2 | TGTGCCAGCAGCCCCCGCCGCCAAAACATTCAGTACTTC | CASSPRRQNIQYF
NA | TRBJ1-5 | many | TRBV3-1 | TGTGCCAGCAGCCAAGATGTGGGGGGTGAGCCCCAGCATTTT | CASSQDVGGEPQHF
NA | TRBJ1-1 | few | TRBV5-4 | TGTGCCAGCAGCCAGGACGGGACGAACACTGAAGCTTTCTTT | CASSQDGTNTEAFF
NA | TRBJ1-2 | few | TRBV18 | TGTGCCAGCTCACCCCCCGGCGAGGGGACCCGCTGGCATGGCTACACCTTC | CASSPPGEGTRWHGYTF
TRBD1 | TRBJ2-3 | few | TRBV20-1 | TGCAGTGCCGAAACCGGACAGGGGGATACGCAGTATTTT | CSAETGQGDTQYF
TRBD2 | TRBJ2-5 | NA | TRBV9 | TGTGCCAGCAGTCCGGGACTAGCGGGGGCCCAGTACTTC | CASSPGLAGAQYF
TRBD2 | TRBJ2-5 | NA | TRBV7-9 | TGTGCCAGCAGCCATAGGACTGGAGCGGGGGGAGAGACCCAGTACTTC | CASSHRTGAGGETQYF
TRBD1 | TRBJ2-7 | few | TRBV11-2 | TGTGCCAGCAGCTCTCGGGACAGGGGGTACGAGCAGTACTTC | CASSSRDRGYEQYF
NA | TRBJ2-5 | many | TRBV4-1 | TGCGCCAGCAGCCAGCAGGGTCGGGAGACCCAGTACTTC | CASSQQGRETQYF
NA | TRBJ2-2 | many | TRBV5-1 | TGCGCCAGGGGGAACACCGGGGAGCTGTTTTTT | CARGNTGELFF
NA | TRBJ2-5 | NA | TRBV4-1 | TGCGCCAGCAGCCAACTACCTACAGCAGATAGAGAGACCCAGTACTTC | CASSQLPTADRETQYF